The 8 T cell receptor beta chains reported below all come from one sample, sequenced in a study of T cell clonality in common variable immunodeficiency. Data came from immunoSEQ multiplex PCR; TCRdb stores just in-frame clones and leaves some out. This sample comprises tens of thousands of clones, none seen once only. Sequences were obtained from peripheral blood mononuclear cells. Receptor source: a person aged 18 to 75 in good health.

This clone was detected a few times. Read data end 3 residues before the CDR3 end; the end is taken from the germline J gene. This specimen includes other DNA sequences encoding the same CDR3. The chain joins TRBV5-1 to TRBJ2-5; TRBD1 matches 9 bases. V gave up 0 bases and J gave up 5 bases; unmatched junction bases: 8. The CDR3 extends over 16 amino acids. Per germline, CDR1 SGHRS and CDR2 YFSETQ. The CDR3 DNA, read in part, is TGCGCCAGCAGCTTGGGGACAGGGGACTTTGGGGAGACC. Amino acid sequence: CASSLGTGDFGET. The full CDR3 is CASSLGTGDFGETQYF.

This clone was recorded many times. Sequencing ends 3 residues short of the CDR3 end; the germline J gene provides the rest. V and J are TRBV7-2 and TRBJ1-5; D may be TRBD1 (5 bases). The CDR3 totals 13 residues. Trimming left V 8 bases short and J 2 bases short, with 10 bases between. Germline CDR1 is SGHTA and CDR2 is FQGNSA. The CDR3 loop is CASGRGGNQPQHF. Partial CDR3 DNA: TGTGCCAGCGGTCGGGGGGGCAATCAGCCC.

This clone appeared many times. The read gets to within 3 residues of the CDR3 end, and the germline J gene fills in the rest. The V gene is TRBV6-1, the J gene TRBJ2-7; possible D gene TRBD1, 6 bases. V lost 2 bases to trimming and J lost 3 bases, with 14 bases between them. This CDR3 region has 15 residues. Germline lookup yields CDR1 MNHNS and CDR2 SASEGT. Incomplete CDR3 DNA: TGTGCCAGCAGTGAAACCGGGACACCAGTCTACGAG. Translation gives CASSETGTPVYE. The CDR3 in full is CASSETGTPVYEQYF.

This clone has at least ten counts. The CDR3 end is not reached by the read, which stops 3 residues before it; the germline J gene fills it in. The chain links TRBV4-1 to TRBJ1-1, with D possibly being TRBD1 (6 bases). The CDR3 has 16 residues. V shed 3 bases and J shed 3 bases, with 17 bases lying between them. Germline assignment: CDR1 MGHRA and CDR2 YSYEKL. The CDR3 DNA, read in part, is TGCGCCAGCAGCCAGAACTTCAGGGGAGGGGACACTGAA. Translation gives CASSQNFRGGDTE. The complete CDR3 protein is CASSQNFRGGDTEAFF.

The sample holds many counts of this clone. The DNA ends 3 residues before the CDR3 does, and the rest of the CDR3 is filled in from the germline J gene. The chain employs TRBV20-1 and TRBJ2-1; possible D gene TRBD2, 6 bases. There are 14 residues in the CDR3. CDR1 DFQATT and CDR2 SNEGSKA come from the germline V gene (reference sequence). The V gene lost 0 bases and the J gene lost 8 bases, with 14 bases spanning the gap. The CDR3 reads CSARDGRGTDEQFF. The sequenced CDR3 bases are TGCAGTGCTAGAGATGGCCGGGGGACTGATGAG.

The table lists this clone with many counts. The sequenced fragment ends 3 residues before the CDR3 boundary, so the rest is inferred from the germline J gene. The chain uses TRBV6-2 or TRBV6-3 and TRBJ2-3; 10 nucleotides agree with TRBD1. The CDR3 is 16 amino acids. From germline, CDR1 is MNHEY and CDR2 SVGEGT. V dropped 6 bases and J dropped 4; count of bases not matched to a gene: 10. The DNA read from the CDR3 is TGTGCCAGCAGCCTGCACCGGGACAGGGGCTCAGATACG. Translated: CASSLHRDRGSDT. The CDR3, in full, reads CASSLHRDRGSDTQYF.

This clone was seen ten or more times. The read is 3 residues too short to cover the CDR3 end, so that end is filled in from the germline J gene. V usage is TRBV19 and J usage is TRBJ2-7; 10 bases match TRBD2. V shed 6 bases and J 4 bases; nucleotides not matched to a gene: 9. CDR1 is LNHDA, CDR2 SQIVND, per germline (reference sequence). The CDR3 runs 15 residues. CDR3 bases read: TGTGCCAGTAGCCCAGAGATTAGCGGGAGGTACGAG. Translating it yields CASSPEISGRYE. The whole CDR3 sequence is CASSPEISGRYEQYF.

This clone was detected many times. The missing CDR3 end, 3 residues past where the read stops, is filled in from the germline J gene. The chain uses TRBV20-1 and TRBJ1-2; D call uncertain. Germline CDR1 reads DFQATT; CDR2 reads SNEGSKA (reference sequence). V lost 1 base and J 6 bases, leaving 12 bases between the germline ends. This CDR3 spans 13 amino acids. The CDR3: CSARVEGMDGYTF. Incomplete CDR3 DNA: TGCAGTGCTAGAGTCGAGGGTATGGATGGC.